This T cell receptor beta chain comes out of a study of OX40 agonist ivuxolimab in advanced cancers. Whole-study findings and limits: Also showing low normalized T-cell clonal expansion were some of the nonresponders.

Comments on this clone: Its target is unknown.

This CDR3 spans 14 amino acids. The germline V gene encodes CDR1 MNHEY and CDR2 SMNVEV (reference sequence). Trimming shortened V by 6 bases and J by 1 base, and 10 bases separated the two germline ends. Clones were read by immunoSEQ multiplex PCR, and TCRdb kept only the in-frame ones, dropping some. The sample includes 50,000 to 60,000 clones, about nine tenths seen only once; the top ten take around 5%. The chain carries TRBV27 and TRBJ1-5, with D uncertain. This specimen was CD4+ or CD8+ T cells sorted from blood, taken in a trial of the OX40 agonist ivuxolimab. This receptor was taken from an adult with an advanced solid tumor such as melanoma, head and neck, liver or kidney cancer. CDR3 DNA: TGTGCCAGCAGGTCTACCCAGAGCAATCAGCCCCAGCATTTT. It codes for CASRSTQSNQPQHF.